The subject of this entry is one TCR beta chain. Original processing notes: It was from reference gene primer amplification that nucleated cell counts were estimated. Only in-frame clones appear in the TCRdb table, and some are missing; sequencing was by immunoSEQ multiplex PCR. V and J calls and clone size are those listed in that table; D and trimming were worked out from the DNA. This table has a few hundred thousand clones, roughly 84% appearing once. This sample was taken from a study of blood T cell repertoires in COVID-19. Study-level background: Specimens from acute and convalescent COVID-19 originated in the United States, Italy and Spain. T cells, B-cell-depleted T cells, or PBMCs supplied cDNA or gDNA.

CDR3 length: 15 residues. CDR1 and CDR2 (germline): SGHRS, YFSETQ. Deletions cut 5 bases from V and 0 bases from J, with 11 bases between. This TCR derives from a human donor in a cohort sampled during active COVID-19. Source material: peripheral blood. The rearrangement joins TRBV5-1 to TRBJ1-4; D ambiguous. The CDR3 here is CASRPSGATNEKLFF. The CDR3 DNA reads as TGCGCCAGCAGGCCCTCAGGCGCAACTAATGAAAAACTGTTTTTT.